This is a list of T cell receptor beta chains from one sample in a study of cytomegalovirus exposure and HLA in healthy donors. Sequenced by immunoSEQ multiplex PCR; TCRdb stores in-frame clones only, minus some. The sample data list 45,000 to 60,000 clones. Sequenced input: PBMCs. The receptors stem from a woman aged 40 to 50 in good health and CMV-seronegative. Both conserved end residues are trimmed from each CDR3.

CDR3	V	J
ASSLMREQY	TRBV27	TRBJ2-7
ASSEGTSAYEQY	TRBV6-1	TRBJ2-7
ASSTGGYTDTQY	TRBV6-5	TRBJ2-3
ASSLSVLGATNEKLF	TRBV7-6	TRBJ1-4
ASTSRGTSNYGYT	TRBV6-5	TRBJ1-2
ASSQDRTSGSGEQF	TRBV4-3	TRBJ2-1
ASSLWPGQGDYSPLNSPLH	TRBV27	TRBJ1-6
ATSRRGTGEEKLF	TRBV15	TRBJ1-4
ASSPRLRDTQY	TRBV7-7	TRBJ2-3
ASSLGPRTGGKIYEQY	TRBV4-3	TRBJ2-7
ASSANGAGGPKQY	TRBV14	TRBJ2-7
ASSDSGQGAEGNQPQH	TRBV25-1	TRBJ1-5
ASSLTGDRGDATIY	TRBV5-1	TRBJ1-3
SVLGTDTNEKLF	TRBV29-1	TRBJ1-4
ASRGNYGYT	TRBV28	TRBJ1-2
SVEDRGRNNEQF	TRBV29-1	TRBJ2-1
ASSLIQNTEAF	TRBV7-8	TRBJ1-1
ASSAGLGQGNSPLH	TRBV5-1	TRBJ1-6
ASSAGTSGVSETQY	TRBV9	TRBJ2-5
ASSLTAGEGGTEAF	TRBV7-8	TRBJ1-1
ASSSPGGRDVLSGNTIY	TRBV7-6	TRBJ1-3
SATGNTYEQY	TRBV29-1	TRBJ2-7
ASSSVAGGYYNEQF	TRBV28	TRBJ2-1
ASSSGHLALSYT	TRBV11-1	TRBJ1-2